This T cell receptor (beta chain) was obtained from a study of blood T cell repertoires in COVID-19. Study context: The United States, Italy and Spain were the sources of the acute and convalescent COVID-19 samples. In each case, the material was cDNA or gDNA derived from T cells, B-cell-depleted T cells, or PBMCs.

Original processing methods: Amplification of reference gene primers provided the estimated nucleated cell counts. The repertoire was sequenced with immunoSEQ multiplex PCR; TCRdb's copy has only in-frame clones and lacks some. The V and J calls and clone size come from that table; D and trimming were worked out from the DNA. Of about 140,000 clones in the sample, roughly 88% were seen once. CDR3 size: 12 residues. Germline CDR1 reads SGHAT; CDR2 reads FQNNGV. The ends were cut back, 6 bases at V and 8 bases at J, with 13 bases in the middle. This chain connects TRBV11-2 to TRBJ1-2; a weak D match, TRBD1 (5 bases). The material sequenced was peripheral blood. The sequence was collected from a man between 60 and 70 years old with active or convalescent COVID-19. Written as DNA, the CDR3 is TGTGCCAGCAGGAAGGGGCCACGGGGCTACACCTTC. Translating gives CASRKGPRGYTF.